The present entry profiles one T cell receptor beta chain with its context. Its binding antigen is unknown. No base-level quality is on record; no much larger clone is a single base apart. The sample is drawn from a study of T cell responses to AZD1222 COVID-19 vaccine (dated by TCRdb to the early 2020s). Turning to the overall study: A total of 240 or so trial participants underwent TCR sequencing, of whom about 210 had received two doses of AZD1222 and some 25 had received two doses of the MenACWY control vaccine. Trial participants were enrolled by age into subgroups of 18-55, 56-69 and 70-plus years, and around 140, 26 and 57 TCR-sequenced participants, respectively, were included in these subgroups.

The CDR3 regions of human TCRbeta chains were subjected to immunosequencing. As for how the authors treated the data: TCRs in the repertoires were compared against a reference library of SARS-CoV-2-specific TCRs that had been generated with the MIRA antigen-specificity platform. Breadth meant the fraction of unique TCRs that were SARS-CoV-2-associated, whereas depth meant the fraction of total T cells that were SARS-CoV-2-associated. Using the MIRA data, each spike-specific TCR was mapped to the spike region that the TCR reacts to and placed in a CD4 or CD8 class. Log10-transformed breadth and depth values were compared by one-way ANOVA with Sidak's multiple comparisons tests. The immuneACCESS repertoire file appears here via TCRdb, limited to in-frame rearrangements. These files lack a portion of the clones; in checked studies, under half of the deficit traces to unresolved V genes, and the cause of the others is not known. V and J calls plus clone size are reproduced from that table; the DNA served to infer D and trimming. The sample records about 84,000 clones, approximately 88% of which are singletons. The ten top clones hold roughly 12% of the sample.

The investigation overall reported the following: Most participants were white British and females outnumbered males, and the authors suggested that clonal diversity may have been underestimated. No day 14 peak-response samples were available, so repertoires were characterized only after the peak T cell response. Conclusions about previously exposed vaccinees are limited, since just six AZD1222 recipients were seropositive for SARS-CoV-2 at baseline. The 56-69-year group was small, and its depth increase did not reach significance, likely because of low power. Spike-specific TCR breadth and depth rose significantly after two AZD1222 doses compared with day 0 and with MenACWY recipients. CD4 TCRs associated with the vaccine covered the entire spike protein, and the dominant responses were in regions 160-218 and 743-854. Reportedly, close to half of the unique spike-specific TCRs recognized epitopes lying outside the regions that are mutated in the B.1.351 and B.1.1.7 variants.

What the time point label conveys for this sample: about 28 days (+/-7) after the second vaccine dose. AZD1222 recipients with second doses at about 4 weeks or about 12 weeks were pooled, because spike-specific TCR depth and breadth did not differ between schedules. Vaccinee samples were obtained from the UK trials COV001 and COV002, which included a single-blind randomized controlled phase 2/3 trial of AZD1222 (ChAdOx1 nCoV-19) in healthy adults. Trial participant PBMC samples were collected at day 0 and day 28 after the second dose for TCRbeta chain sequencing. The starting material was peripheral blood, obtained 28 days after the second AZD1222 dose. The TCR sequence derives from an adult who received the AZD1222 COVID-19 vaccine.

The nucleotides are TGTGCCAGTAGCCCCACGGGACGAGTGAACACTGAAGCTTTCTTT. It translates as CASSPTGRVNTEAFF. This chain is built from TRBV19 and TRBJ1-1; the D gene is perhaps TRBD1, from 5 matching bases. The CDR3 has 15 amino acids, counting the end cysteine and phenylalanine. Only CDR3 DNA remains: 45 bases, in frame from the first base. CDR1 and CDR2 are drawn from the germline V gene (reference sequence): LNHDA, SQIVND. Trimming removed 6 bases from V and 0 bases from J, leaving 14 bases between the germline ends.